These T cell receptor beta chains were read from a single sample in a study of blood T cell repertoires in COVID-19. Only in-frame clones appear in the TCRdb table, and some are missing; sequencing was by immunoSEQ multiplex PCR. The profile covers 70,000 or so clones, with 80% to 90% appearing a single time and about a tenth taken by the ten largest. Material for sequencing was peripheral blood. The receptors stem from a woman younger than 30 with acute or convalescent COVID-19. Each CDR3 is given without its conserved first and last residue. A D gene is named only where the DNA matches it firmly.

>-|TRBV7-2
ASSFPDKYSNQPQH
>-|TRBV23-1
ASSQLAVWRNYGYT
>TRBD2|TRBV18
ASSPGLAGSLTGELF
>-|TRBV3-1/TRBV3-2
ASSPDLYTQY
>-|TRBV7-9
ASSYRGEGTSYEQY
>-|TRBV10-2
ASSFTGHPNYGYT
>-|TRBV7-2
ASSTTGTSTDTQY
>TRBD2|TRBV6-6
ASSAKGLAIHNEQF
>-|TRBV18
ASSPSYYEQF
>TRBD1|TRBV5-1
ASSPGQGPYNEQF
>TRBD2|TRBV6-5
ASKDSGVVADTQY
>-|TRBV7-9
ASSRATETSTDTQY
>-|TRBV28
ASSPAGQYNSPLH
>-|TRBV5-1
ASKQGAPNNEQF
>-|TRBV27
ASSQTGSQPQH
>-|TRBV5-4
ASSPAASGGAEAF
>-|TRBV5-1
ASRSGDTEAF
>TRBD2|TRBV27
ASSLSGLDAYNEQF
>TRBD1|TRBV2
ASSDSDRGRRTEAF
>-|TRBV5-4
ASSRGASYEQY
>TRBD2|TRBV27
ASSFRAGAYNEQF
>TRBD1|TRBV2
ASSLQGEPNEKLF
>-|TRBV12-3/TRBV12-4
ASSRRGTEAF
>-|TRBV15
ATSRDRDYSNQPQH
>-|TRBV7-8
ASSFQRVPNYGYT
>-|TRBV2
ASRGQLNSPLH
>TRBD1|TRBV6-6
ASSPRGEKLF
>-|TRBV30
AWSFTGAGELF
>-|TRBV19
ASSIGWVGLQGNQPQH
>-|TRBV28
ASSLRQGGGRNQPQH
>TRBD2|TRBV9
ASSGGLAGYEQY
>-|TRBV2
ASNTGTNTGELF
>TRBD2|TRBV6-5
ASSWPGAGGLYEQY
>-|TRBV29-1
SVSTPMEGGKGTEAF
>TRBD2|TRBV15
ATSSPLAGEDNEQF
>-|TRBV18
ASSSDRMNTEAF
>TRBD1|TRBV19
ASRPRGQTYGYT
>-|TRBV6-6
ASSMVRNTEAF
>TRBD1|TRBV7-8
ASSLLSRGQGNYGYT
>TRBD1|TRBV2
ASSEGGQGFSSYT
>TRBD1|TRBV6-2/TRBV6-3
ASSTGQGVHEQY
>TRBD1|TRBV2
ASSDRGYQPQH
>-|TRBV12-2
ASRLSGVGDGYT
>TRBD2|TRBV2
ASSEKTAVWGGRGGEQY
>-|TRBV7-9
ASSLTHDNEQF